These 5 T cell receptor beta chains originate from one sample sequenced in a study of cytomegalovirus exposure and HLA in healthy donors. The primer mix had 60 Vbeta and 13 Jbeta primers. Sequencing was performed with immunoSEQ multiplex PCR; in TCRdb, only in-frame clones are kept and a portion is missing. The sample shows more than 95,000 clones, 13% to 15% of them seen only once. Sequencing used PBMCs. These receptors were obtained from a female donor in good health and CMV-seronegative.

The V and J genes are TRBV5-8 and TRBJ2-5; D uncertain. Deletions cut 1 base from V and 0 bases from J, with 4 bases between. The CDR3 runs 13 residues. Germline CDR1 reads SGHTS; CDR2 reads YDEGEE. CDR3 bases: TGTGCCAGCAGCTTGCGGTACCAAGAGACCCAGTACTTC. Translation gives CASSLRYQETQYF.

The V call is TRBV6-6, the J call TRBJ2-1; TRBD1 matches at 7 bases. J lost 4 bases, V lost 3 bases, and 9 bases had no gene match. Germline loops: CDR1 MNHNY, CDR2 SVGAGI (reference sequence). The CDR3 has 16 residues. The CDR3 DNA follows: TGTGCCAGCAGTTATAATTTAGGGGGCGATTACAATGAGCAGTTCTTC. Its protein product is CASSYNLGGDYNEQFF.

This chain uses TRBV5-8 with TRBJ2-3; 12 bases agree with TRBD2. Germline assignment: CDR1 SGHTS and CDR2 YDEGEE. Unmatched junction bases numbered 2, after V lost 1 base and J lost 5 bases. This CDR3 contains 15 residues. The CDR3 sequence is CASSLWTSGKDTQYF. CDR3 coding DNA: TGTGCCAGCAGCTTGTGGACTAGCGGGAAAGATACGCAGTATTTT.

This clone has just a few counts. This chain links TRBV5-6 with TRBJ2-4; weak D call: TRBD1 (5 bases). The CDR3 has 16 amino acids. V lost 3 bases and J lost 0, with 13 bases in between. CDR1 is SGHDT and CDR2 is YYEEEE in the germline V gene. The CDR3, as DNA: TGTGCCAGCAGCTATAAGGGGCTTTTAGCCAAAAACATTCAGTACTTC. It codes for CASSYKGLLAKNIQYF.

The chain employs TRBV7-9 and TRBJ1-2, with a tentative D call TRBD1 (6 bases). V was pared by 5 bases and J by 3 bases, with 22 bases between. The length of the CDR3 is 17 residues. The V gene's germline CDR1 is SEHNR and CDR2 FQNEAQ (reference sequence). CDR3 DNA: TGTGCCAGCAGCCCGTCGATGGGGGGGCGGAAGGACTATGGCTACACCTTC. Translated: CASSPSMGGRKDYGYTF.